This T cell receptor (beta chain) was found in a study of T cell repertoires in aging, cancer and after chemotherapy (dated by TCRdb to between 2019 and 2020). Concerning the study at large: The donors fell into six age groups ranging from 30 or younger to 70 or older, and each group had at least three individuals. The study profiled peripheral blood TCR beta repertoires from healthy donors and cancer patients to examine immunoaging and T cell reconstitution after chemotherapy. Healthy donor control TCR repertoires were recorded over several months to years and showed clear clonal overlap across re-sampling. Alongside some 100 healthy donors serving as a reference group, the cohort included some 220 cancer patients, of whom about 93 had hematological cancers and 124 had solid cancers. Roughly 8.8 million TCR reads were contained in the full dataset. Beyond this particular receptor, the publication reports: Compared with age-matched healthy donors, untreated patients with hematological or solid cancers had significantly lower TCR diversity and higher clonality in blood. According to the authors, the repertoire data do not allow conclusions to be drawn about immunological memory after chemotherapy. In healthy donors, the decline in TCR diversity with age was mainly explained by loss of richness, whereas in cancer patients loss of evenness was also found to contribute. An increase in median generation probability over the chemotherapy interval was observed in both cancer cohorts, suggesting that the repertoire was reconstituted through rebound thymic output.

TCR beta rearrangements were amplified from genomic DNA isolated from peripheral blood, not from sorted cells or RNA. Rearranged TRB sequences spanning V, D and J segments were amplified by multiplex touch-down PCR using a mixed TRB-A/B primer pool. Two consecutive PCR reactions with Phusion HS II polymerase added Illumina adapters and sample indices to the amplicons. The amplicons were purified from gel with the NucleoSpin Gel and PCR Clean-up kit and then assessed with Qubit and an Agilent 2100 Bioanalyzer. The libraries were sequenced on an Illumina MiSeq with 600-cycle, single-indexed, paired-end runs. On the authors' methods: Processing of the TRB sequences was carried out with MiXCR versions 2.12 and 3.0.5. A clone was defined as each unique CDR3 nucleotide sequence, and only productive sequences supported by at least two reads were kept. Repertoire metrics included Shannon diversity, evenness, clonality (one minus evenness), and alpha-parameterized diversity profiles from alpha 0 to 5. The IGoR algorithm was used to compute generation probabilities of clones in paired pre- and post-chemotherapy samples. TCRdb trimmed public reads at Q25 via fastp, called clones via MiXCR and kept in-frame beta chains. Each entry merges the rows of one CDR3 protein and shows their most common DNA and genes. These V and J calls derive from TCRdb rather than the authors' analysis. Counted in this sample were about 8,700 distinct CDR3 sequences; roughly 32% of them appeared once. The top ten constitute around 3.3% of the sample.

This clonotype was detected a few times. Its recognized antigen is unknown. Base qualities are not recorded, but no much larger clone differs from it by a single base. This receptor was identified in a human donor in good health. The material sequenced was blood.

The nucleotide sequence reads TGTGCCAGCACTCGGACAGTCTCTAGCAATCAGCCCCAGCATTTT. The encoded protein is CASTRTVSSNQPQHF. This receptor chain uses TRBV28 and TRBJ1-5; TRBD1 is a possible D gene, resting on 6 matching bases. Counted from cysteine to phenylalanine, this CDR3 has 15 amino acids. Here the CDR3 DNA is all that survives: 45 bases in frame from base 1. Via the germline V gene, CDR1 is MDHEN and CDR2 SYDVKM. The V end loses 7 bases and the J end loses 0 bases, and a stretch of 13 bases separates them.